This entry concerns a single T cell receptor (beta chain). Its antigen is currently unknown. The data belong to a study of human T cells and chemical hapten exposure. Indicated time point: patch test 1, 2 weeks after DPC sensitization. Noted treatment: therapeutic diphenylcyclopropenone sensitization with weekly scalp DPC. Findings and caveats of the study: Significantly more large CDR3 similarity clusters were formed by expanded TCRs than by controls.

CDR3 length: 13 residues. With 5 bases removed from V and 9 bases from J, the gap between germline ends came to 11 bases. Germline CDR1 reads SGHAT; CDR2 reads FQNNGV. Each CDR3 protein is one row after TCRdb ran MiXCR on the RACE reads. The sample lists tens of thousands of distinct CDR3 sequences, about 10% occurring once. The chain joins TRBV11-2 to TRBJ1-6; D unclear. This material consisted of whole blood, taken in connection with sensitization to the hapten diphenylcyclopropenone (DPC). This TCR came from a man aged 40-49 years with alopecia areata. Some clones in this sample may be carry-over from other donors' samples. The CDR3 here is CASSRERRSPLHF. DNA for the CDR3: TGTGCCAGCAGCCGAGAGCGGCGTTCACCCCTCCACTTT. The full variable domain, with the rest looked up from reference TRBV11-2 and TRBJ1-6, is EAGVAQSPRYKIIEKRQSVAFWCNPISGHATLYWYQQILGQGPKLLIQFQNNGVVDDSQLPKDRFSAERLKGVDSTLKIQPAKLEDSAVYLCASSRERRSPLHFGNGTRLTVT.